Following are 32 T cell receptor beta chains from one sample sequenced in a study of shared clonotypes between healthy human individuals. TCRdb's table, derived via immunoSEQ multiplex PCR, lists solely in-frame clones and lacks some. Seen here are hundreds of thousands of clones, more than 95% observed once, and the top ten hold around 0.06%. Sequenced: naive CD4+ T cells sorted from blood. Subset reported: CD45RA+ positively selected. The receptors were gathered from a woman aged 30 to 39 in good health.

The rearrangement uses TRBV29-1 and TRBJ2-7, with D perhaps matching TRBD2 (5 bases). From germline, CDR1 is SQVTM and CDR2 ANQGSEA. This CDR3 spans 13 amino acids. Trimming stripped 6 bases from V and 7 bases from J, with 19 bases between. The CDR3: CSVELASRREQYF. The CDR3 DNA reads TGCAGCGTGGAATTAGCGTCGAGGCGGGAGCAGTACTTC.

The genes are TRBV28 and TRBJ1-2, with a weak D call TRBD1 (6 bases). The V end lost 7 bases, the J end lost 2 bases, and 14 bases lay between the germline ends. The CDR3 covers 14 residues. The germline V gene has CDR1 MDHEN and CDR2 SYDVKM. CDR3 protein: CASNPGAQNYGYTF. CDR3 sequence (DNA): TGTGCCAGCAATCCAGGGGCGCAAAACTATGGCTACACCTTC.

V and J are TRBV5-1 and TRBJ1-2; D might be TRBD1 (5 bases). CDR1 and CDR2 from the germline V gene are SGHRS and YFSETQ. This CDR3 region has 15 residues. The germline V and J ends were trimmed by 3 bases and 3 bases, with 15 bases remaining between them. The CDR3 sequence: CASSSPSGDDYGYTF. The CDR3 DNA sequence: TGCGCCAGCAGCTCCCCCTCGGGGGACGACTATGGCTACACCTTC.

The V and J genes are TRBV27 and TRBJ1-5; possible D gene TRBD1, 5 bases. The CDR3 runs to 13 residues. Trimming took 4 bases from V and 9 from J, leaving 13 bases between them. Germline CDR1 MNHEY, CDR2 SMNVEV (reference sequence). Here the CDR3 reads CASSSQGSGPQHF. CDR3 sequence (DNA): TGTGCCAGCAGTTCGCAGGGCTCAGGGCCCCAGCATTTT.

The chain joins TRBV15 to TRBJ2-5, with 7 bases lining up with TRBD2. From germline, CDR1 is LNHNV and CDR2 YYDKDF (reference sequence). The trim removed 1 base at V and 1 base at J, leaving 6 bases unmatched. The CDR3 covers 16 residues. In nucleotides, the CDR3 is TGTGCCACCAGCAGAGGACTAGGGAGGGCCCAAGAGACCCAGTACTTC. Its translation is CATSRGLGRAQETQYF. Supplemented by reference TRBV15 and TRBJ2-5, the full variable domain reads DAMVIQNPRYQVTQFGKPVTLSCSQTLNHNVMYWYQQKSSQAPKLLFHYYDKDFNNEADTPDNFQSRRPNTSFCFLDIRSPGLGDTAMYLCATSRGLGRAQETQYFGPGTRLLVL.

The chain carries TRBV28 and TRBJ2-7; D may be TRBD2 (6 bases). Deletions cut 1 base from V and 2 bases from J, with 21 bases between. Germline V lookup: CDR1 MDHEN, CDR2 SYDVKM. This CDR3 contains 18 residues. The CDR3 spells CASSLSGGRGRLTYEQYF. The CDR3 DNA is TGTGCCAGCAGTTTATCGGGCGGCCGGGGGAGGTTAACCTACGAGCAGTACTTC.

The rearrangement joins TRBV5-1 to TRBJ2-3, with unresolved D. V was pared by 0 bases and J by 6 bases, with 14 bases between. Germline V gene data show CDR1 as SGHRS and CDR2 as YFSETQ. This CDR3 is built from 15 residues. The CDR3, as DNA: TGCGCCAGCAGCTTGGCGGCAGTCTTTGGGGATACGCAGTATTTT. Its translation: CASSLAAVFGDTQYF. The full variable domain, with the rest looked up from reference TRBV5-1 and TRBJ2-3, is KAGVTQTPRYLIKTRGQQVTLSCSPISGHRSVSWYQQTPGQGLQFLFEYFSETQRNKGNFPGRFSGRQFSNSRSEMNVSTLELGDSALYLCASSLAAVFGDTQYFGPGTRLTVL.

V gene TRBV6-1 combines with J gene TRBJ1-1; D gene uncertain. This CDR3 is 14 amino acids long. CDR1 and CDR2 from the germline V gene are MNHNS and SASEGT. The V end was cut by 6 bases, the J end by 3 bases, with 14 bases between. The CDR3 loop reads CASSLSAPDTEAFF. In DNA form, the CDR3 reads TGTGCCAGCAGCCTCTCGGCCCCTGACACTGAAGCTTTCTTT.

The chain employs TRBV9 and TRBJ2-1; 7 bases are a match to TRBD1. The CDR3 consists of 15 residues. V shed 0 bases, J shed 2 bases, and the junction held 2 bases outside the gene matches. Germline V lookup: CDR1 SGDLS, CDR2 YYNGEE. The CDR3 region has the DNA TGTGCCAGCAGCGTAGTAGGGGGCCCCTACAATGAGCAGTTCTTC. Translating it yields CASSVVGGPYNEQFF. The full variable domain, its missing parts supplied by reference TRBV9 and TRBJ2-1, is DSGVTQTPKHLITATGQRVTLRCSPRSGDLSVYWYQQSLDQGLQFLIQYYNGEERAKGNILERFSAQQFPDLHSELNLSSLELGDSALYFCASSVVGGPYNEQFFGPGTRLTVL.

The chain combines TRBV19 with TRBJ1-4; D is possibly TRBD1 (5 bases). CDR1 and CDR2 from the germline V gene are LNHDA and SQIVND (reference sequence). CDR3 length equals 15 residues. V shed 6 bases and J shed 5 bases, with 16 bases lying between them. The CDR3 coding sequence is TGTGCCAGTAGGGAAGTGGGGGACTCGAATGAAAAACTGTTTTTT. This codes for CASREVGDSNEKLFF.

The chain combines TRBV19 with TRBJ2-1; 11 nucleotides match TRBD2. Germline assignment: CDR1 LNHDA and CDR2 SQIVND (reference sequence). The CDR3 spans 14 residues. Trimming removed 8 bases from V and 8 bases from J; junction bases left unmatched: 8. This CDR3 reads CASSLAGGIDEQFF. CDR3 DNA sequence: TGTGCCAGTTCCCTAGCGGGAGGTATCGATGAGCAGTTCTTC.

This chain links TRBV30 with TRBJ2-3; the match to TRBD1 covers 8 bases. Germline V gene lookup returns CDR1 GTSNPN and CDR2 SVGIG (reference sequence). With V trimmed by 0 bases and J by 4 bases, 9 bases remained unmatched. The CDR3 sequence is 16 residues long. This CDR3 reads CAWSVRDRGLADTQYF. In nucleotides, the CDR3 is TGTGCCTGGAGTGTACGTGACAGGGGATTAGCAGATACGCAGTATTTT.

V usage is TRBV7-2 and J usage is TRBJ2-3; unclear D gene. CDR3 length: 16 amino acids. Trimming removed 5 bases from V and 0 bases from J, with 15 bases in between. Germline V gene lookup returns CDR1 SGHTA and CDR2 FQGNSA. CDR3 sequence: CASSPVLALSTDTQYF. The DNA for the CDR3 is TGTGCCAGCAGCCCGGTCCTCGCGCTAAGCACAGATACGCAGTATTTT.

The chain uses TRBV6-1 and TRBJ2-7; possibly TRBD1 for D (5 bases). Germline assignment: CDR1 MNHNS and CDR2 SASEGT. The CDR3 runs to 15 residues. V lost 0 bases, J lost 3 bases, and 12 bases lay in between. In DNA, the CDR3 is TGTGCCAGCAGTGAAGCTCTCCAGGGAATCTACGAGCAGTACTTC. Amino acid sequence: CASSEALQGIYEQYF.

This clone was detected once. This chain joins TRBV6-5 and TRBJ2-5; D may be TRBD2 (6 bases). The closer fit of TRBJ2-7 to the DNA end suggests the J call may be wrong. The CDR3 sequence is 13 residues long. CDR1 is MNHEY, CDR2 SVGAGI, per germline. DNA of the CDR3: TGTGCCAGCAGTTATCTGGGGGGTGGCGAGCAGTACTTC. Its protein is CASSYLGGGEQYF.

The rearrangement uses TRBV7-8 and TRBJ1-5; D is undetermined. Trimming stripped 5 bases from V and 2 bases from J, with 16 bases between. Germline CDR1 and CDR2: SGHVS and FQNEAQ. The CDR3 runs 16 residues. The CDR3: CASSAINGRGNQPQHF. Here the CDR3 DNA reads TGTGCCAGCAGCGCCATAAATGGACGGGGCAATCAGCCCCAGCATTTT.

V is TRBV27 and J is TRBJ2-3, with a weak D call TRBD1 (6 bases). The CDR3 is 16 residues long. In germline, CDR1 is MNHEY, CDR2 SMNVEV (reference sequence). Trimming took off 5 bases at V and 0 bases at J, with 15 bases between the two ends. The CDR3 protein is CASSTPQGRSTDTQYF. As DNA, the CDR3 is TGTGCCAGCAGTACCCCACAGGGCCGGAGCACAGATACGCAGTATTTT.

The chain couples TRBV25-1 to TRBJ1-2; no firm D call. This CDR3 region has 14 residues. V was pared by 2 bases and J by 4 bases, with 11 bases between. Germline V gene data show CDR1 as MGHDK and CDR2 as SYGVNS. CDR3 DNA sequence: TGTGCCAGCAGTGAAAGGTTCGAATCCTATGGCTACACCTTC. As protein: CASSERFESYGYTF.

The rearrangement uses TRBV29-1 and TRBJ1-1; the D gene is possibly TRBD1 (6 bases). CDR3 size: 11 residues. Trimming stripped 4 bases from V and 6 bases from J, with 9 bases between. Germline V gives CDR1 SQVTM, CDR2 ANQGSEA. This CDR3 reads CSVGHRAEAFF. The DNA for the CDR3 is TGCAGCGTTGGACACAGGGCTGAAGCTTTCTTT.

This clone was seen a single time. This sequence joins TRBV9 and TRBJ1-2, with no clear D. Germline lookup yields CDR1 SGDLS and CDR2 YYNGEE. CDR3 length: 12 residues. V lost 0 bases and J 6 bases, leaving 6 bases between the germline ends. The CDR3 protein is CASSVVLNGYTF. The CDR3 coding sequence is TGTGCCAGCAGCGTAGTCCTCAATGGCTACACCTTC.

This clone was detected only a few times. This chain uses TRBV30 with TRBJ1-2, with unresolved D. The V and J ends lost 4 bases and 4 bases respectively, with 13 bases between them. Looked up from germline, CDR1 is GTSNPN and CDR2 is SVGIG (reference sequence). The CDR3 runs 13 residues. CDR3 sequence: CAWKRQAGYGYTF. The CDR3 nucleotides read TGTGCCTGGAAGCGGCAGGCGGGCTATGGCTACACCTTC.

This sequence joins TRBV6-6 and TRBJ2-7, with 8 bases identical to TRBD1. With 0 bases clipped from V and 2 bases from J, the junction kept 6 bases outside the gene matches. Germline V gives CDR1 MNHNY, CDR2 SVGAGI (reference sequence). CDR3 length: 16 residues. Here the CDR3 reads CASSYSGTGITYEQYF. The CDR3 DNA sequence: TGTGCCAGCAGTTACTCCGGGACAGGAATAACCTACGAGCAGTACTTC.

Only a few counts were recorded for this clone. V usage is TRBV7-3 and J usage is TRBJ2-1; tentatively, D is TRBD1 (6 bases). Germline V gene data show CDR1 as SGHTA and CDR2 as FQGTGA. The CDR3 is made up of 15 amino acids. Trimming removed 1 base from V and 8 bases from J, with 15 bases in between. CDR3 bases: TGTGCCAGCAGCTTAATTGGGGGCAGCATTGATGAGCAGTTCTTC. It is translated as CASSLIGGSIDEQFF.

The chain is built from TRBV29-1 and TRBJ1-1, with 7 bases aligning to TRBD1. V shed 8 bases and J 1 base; nucleotides not matched to a gene: 4. The CDR3 covers 12 residues. In germline, CDR1 is SQVTM, CDR2 ANQGSEA. CDR3 amino acids: CSPYRGNTEAFF. The CDR3, as DNA: TGCAGCCCTTACAGGGGGAACACTGAAGCTTTCTTT.

The rearrangement links TRBV2 to TRBJ2-4, with 7 bases identical to TRBD1. The CDR3 is 15 residues long. Germline trimming cut 4 bases from V and 1 base from J; bases unmatched to any gene: 4. Germline assignment: CDR1 SNHLY and CDR2 FYNNEI. CDR3 in amino acids: CASSGQGTAKNIQYF. Written as DNA, the CDR3 is TGTGCCAGCAGTGGACAGGGAACTGCCAAAAACATTCAGTACTTC.

Of note for this clone: Other DNA sequences in the same sample also yield this CDR3. The chain combines TRBV27 with TRBJ1-2, with D unresolved. Trimming left V 3 bases short and J 4 bases short, with 9 bases between. Germline CDR1 MNHEY, CDR2 SMNVEV (reference sequence). This CDR3 has 13 amino acids. CDR3 DNA: TGTGCCAGCAGTTTCGGCAGGACCTATGGCTACACCTTC. Its translation is CASSFGRTYGYTF.

The V gene is TRBV19, the J gene TRBJ2-1; no reliable D call. The CDR3 loop spans 15 amino acids. In germline, CDR1 is LNHDA, CDR2 SQIVND (reference sequence). V was trimmed by 3 bases and J by 0 bases, leaving 9 bases between them. The CDR3 is CASSMGFSSYNEQFF. The CDR3 DNA reads as TGTGCCAGTAGTATGGGGTTTAGCTCCTACAATGAGCAGTTCTTC.

The chain employs TRBV5-4 and TRBJ2-1; the D gene is possibly TRBD2 (6 bases). The V end lost 4 bases, the J end lost 6 bases, and 11 bases lay between the germline ends. The CDR3 covers 13 residues. In germline, CDR1 is SGHNT, CDR2 YYREEE (reference sequence). Written as DNA, the CDR3 is TGTGCCAGCAGCCGCTTGGGAGGCAATGAGCAGTTCTTC. This codes for CASSRLGGNEQFF.

This sequence joins TRBV27 and TRBJ1-2, with D hard to call. The CDR3 totals 16 residues. The V and J ends lost 6 bases and 8 bases respectively, with 25 bases between them. Germline CDR1 MNHEY, CDR2 SMNVEV (reference sequence). The CDR3 loop reads CASRPPAGRALGGYTF. CDR3 nucleotides: TGTGCCAGCAGACCCCCCGCCGGAAGGGCCCTTGGAGGCTACACCTTC.

CDR3 sequence: CASSPMVGTEAFF. DNA of the CDR3: TGTGCCAGCAGCCCAATGGTGGGCACTGAAGCTTTCTTT. The chain uses TRBV7-3 and TRBJ1-1; D call uncertain. This CDR3 region has 13 residues. Trimming stripped 5 bases from V and 4 bases from J, with 11 bases between. Germline CDR1 and CDR2: SGHTA and FQGTGA.

This clone was recorded only once. The CDR3: CASSLRAGRTGELFF. CDR3 coding DNA: TGCGCCAGCAGCTTGCGAGCGGGAAGGACCGGGGAGCTGTTTTTT. The rearrangement joins TRBV5-1 to TRBJ2-2; 7 bases align to TRBD2. This CDR3 spans 15 amino acids. The ends lost 1 base at V and 5 bases at J; junction bases unmatched: 5. CDR1 and CDR2 (germline): SGHRS, YFSETQ.

V gene TRBV15 combines with J gene TRBJ2-5; 11 bases align to TRBD1. This CDR3 is built from 14 residues. CDR1 is LNHNV and CDR2 is YYDKDF in the germline V gene (reference sequence). J was trimmed by 11 bases and V by 3 bases; bases with no gene match: 8. CDR3 coding DNA: TGTGCCACCAGCAGGGACAGGGGGCCTTATGAGCAGTACTTC. Protein product: CATSRDRGPYEQYF. Full variable domain (remainder filled in from reference TRBV15 and TRBJ2-5): DAMVIQNPRYQVTQFGKPVTLSCSQTLNHNVMYWYQQKSSQAPKLLFHYYDKDFNNEADTPDNFQSRRPNTSFCFLDIRSPGLGDTAMYLCATSRDRGPYEQYFGPGTRLLVL.